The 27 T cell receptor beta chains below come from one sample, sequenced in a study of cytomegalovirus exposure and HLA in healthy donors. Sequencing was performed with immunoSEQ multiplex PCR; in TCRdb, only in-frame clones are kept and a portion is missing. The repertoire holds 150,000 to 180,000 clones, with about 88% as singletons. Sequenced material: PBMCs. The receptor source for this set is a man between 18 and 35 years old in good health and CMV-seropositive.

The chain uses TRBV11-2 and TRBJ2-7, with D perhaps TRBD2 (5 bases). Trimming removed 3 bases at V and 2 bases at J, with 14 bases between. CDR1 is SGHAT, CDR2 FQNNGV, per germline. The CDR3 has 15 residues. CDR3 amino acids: CASSFGGGGTYEQYF. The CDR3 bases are TGTGCCAGCAGCTTTGGTGGAGGTGGTACCTACGAGCAGTACTTC. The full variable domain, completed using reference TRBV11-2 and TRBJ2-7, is EAGVAQSPRYKIIEKRQSVAFWCNPISGHATLYWYQQILGQGPKLLIQFQNNGVVDDSQLPKDRFSAERLKGVDSTLKIQPAKLEDSAVYLCASSFGGGGTYEQYFGPGTRLTVT.

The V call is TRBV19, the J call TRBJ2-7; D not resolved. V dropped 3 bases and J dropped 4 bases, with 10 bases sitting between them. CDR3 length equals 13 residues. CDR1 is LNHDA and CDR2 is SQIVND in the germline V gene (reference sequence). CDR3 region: CASSITITYEQYF. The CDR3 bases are TGTGCCAGTAGTATCACCATAACTTACGAGCAGTACTTC.

The DNA of the CDR3 is TGCGCCAGCAGCCAAGATTATAGGGGGAATCAGCCCCAGCATTTT. Translating gives CASSQDYRGNQPQHF. The chain has TRBV4-3 and TRBJ1-5, with a tentative D call TRBD1 (6 bases). Trimming took 0 bases from V and 4 from J, leaving 10 bases between them. The CDR3 is 15 amino acids. Germline loops: CDR1 LGHNA, CDR2 YSLEER.

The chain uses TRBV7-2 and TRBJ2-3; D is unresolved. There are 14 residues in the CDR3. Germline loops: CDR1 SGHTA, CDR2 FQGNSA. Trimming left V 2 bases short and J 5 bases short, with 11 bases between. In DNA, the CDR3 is TGTGCCAGCAGCTTAAACTACCTTGGAGATACGCAGTATTTT. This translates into CASSLNYLGDTQYF.

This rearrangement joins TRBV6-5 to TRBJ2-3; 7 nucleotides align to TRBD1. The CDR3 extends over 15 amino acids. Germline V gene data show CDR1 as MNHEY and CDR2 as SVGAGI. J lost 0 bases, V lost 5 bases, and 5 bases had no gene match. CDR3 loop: CASSTTGSSTDTQYF. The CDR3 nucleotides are TGTGCCAGCAGTACGACAGGGTCTAGCACAGATACGCAGTATTTT.

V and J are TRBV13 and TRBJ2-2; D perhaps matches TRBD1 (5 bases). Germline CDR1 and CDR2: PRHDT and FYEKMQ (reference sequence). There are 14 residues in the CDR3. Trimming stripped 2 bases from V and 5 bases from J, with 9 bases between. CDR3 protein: CASSLSGQTGELFF. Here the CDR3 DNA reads TGTGCCAGCAGCTTATCAGGGCAGACCGGGGAGCTGTTTTTT.

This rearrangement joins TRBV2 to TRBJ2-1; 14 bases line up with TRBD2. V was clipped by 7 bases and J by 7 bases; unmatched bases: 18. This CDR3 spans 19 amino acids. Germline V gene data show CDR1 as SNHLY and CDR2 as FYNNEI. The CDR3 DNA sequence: TGTGCCAGCACCCCATTTGGGACTAGCGGGAGTCTTTCTATAAATGAGCAGTTCTTC. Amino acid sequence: CASTPFGTSGSLSINEQFF.

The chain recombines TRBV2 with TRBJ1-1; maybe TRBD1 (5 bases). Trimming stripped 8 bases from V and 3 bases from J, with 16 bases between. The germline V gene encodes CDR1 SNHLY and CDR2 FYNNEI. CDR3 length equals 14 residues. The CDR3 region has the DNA TGTGCCAGCCCTACGGGCAGGGCAGACACTGAAGCTTTCTTT. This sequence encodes CASPTGRADTEAFF.

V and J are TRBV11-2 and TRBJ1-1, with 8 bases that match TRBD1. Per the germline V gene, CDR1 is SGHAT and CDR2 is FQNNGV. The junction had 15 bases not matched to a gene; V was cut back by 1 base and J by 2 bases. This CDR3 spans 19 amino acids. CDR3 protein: CASSLGGRQGASINTEAFF. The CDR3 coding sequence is TGTGCCAGCAGCTTAGGAGGGCGGCAGGGGGCATCGATTAACACTGAAGCTTTCTTT.

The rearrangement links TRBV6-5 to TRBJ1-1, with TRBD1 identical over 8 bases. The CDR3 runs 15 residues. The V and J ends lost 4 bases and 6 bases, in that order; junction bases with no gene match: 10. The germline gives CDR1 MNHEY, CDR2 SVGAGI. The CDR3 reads CASSSRTGLGSEAFF. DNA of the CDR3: TGTGCCAGCAGTTCGAGGACAGGGCTCGGGTCTGAAGCTTTCTTT.

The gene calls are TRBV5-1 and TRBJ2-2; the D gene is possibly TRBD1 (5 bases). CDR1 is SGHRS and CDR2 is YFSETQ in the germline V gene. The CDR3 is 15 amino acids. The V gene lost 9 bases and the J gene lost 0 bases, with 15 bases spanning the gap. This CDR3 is CAITRRQPNTGELFF. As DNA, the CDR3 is TGCGCCATCACCCGCAGACAGCCGAACACCGGGGAGCTGTTTTTT.

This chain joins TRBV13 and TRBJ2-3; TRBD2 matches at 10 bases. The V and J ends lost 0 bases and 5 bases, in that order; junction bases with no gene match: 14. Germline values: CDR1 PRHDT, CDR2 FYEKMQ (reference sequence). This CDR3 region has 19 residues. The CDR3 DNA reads TGTGCCAGCAGCTTAGGCCTGGGGGGACTAGCGATCCCGGGAGATACGCAGTATTTT. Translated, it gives CASSLGLGGLAIPGDTQYF.

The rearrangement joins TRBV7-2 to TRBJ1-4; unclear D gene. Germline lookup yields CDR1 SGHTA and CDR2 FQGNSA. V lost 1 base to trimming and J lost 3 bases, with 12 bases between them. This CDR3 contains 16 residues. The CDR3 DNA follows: TGTGCCAGCAGCTTAGAACCGGGGAGGGCTAATGAAAAACTGTTTTTT. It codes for CASSLEPGRANEKLFF.

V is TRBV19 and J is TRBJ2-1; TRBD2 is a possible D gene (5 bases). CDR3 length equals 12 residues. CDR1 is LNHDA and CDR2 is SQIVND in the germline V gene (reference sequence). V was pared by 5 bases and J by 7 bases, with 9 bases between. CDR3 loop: CASSFGVNEQFF. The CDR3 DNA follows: TGTGCCAGTAGTTTCGGGGTTAATGAGCAGTTCTTC.

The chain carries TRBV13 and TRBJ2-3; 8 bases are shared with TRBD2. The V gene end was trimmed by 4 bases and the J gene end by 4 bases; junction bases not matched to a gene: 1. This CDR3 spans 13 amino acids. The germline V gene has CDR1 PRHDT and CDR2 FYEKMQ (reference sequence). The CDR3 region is CASSSLAADTQYF. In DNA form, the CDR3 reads TGTGCCAGCAGCTCACTAGCGGCAGATACGCAGTATTTT.

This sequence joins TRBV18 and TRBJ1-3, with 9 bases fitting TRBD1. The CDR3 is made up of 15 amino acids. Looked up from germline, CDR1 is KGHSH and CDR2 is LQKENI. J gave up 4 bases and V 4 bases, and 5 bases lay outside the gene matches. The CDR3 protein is CASSHNRGHGNTIYF. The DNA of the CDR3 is TGTGCCAGCTCACACAACAGGGGGCACGGAAACACCATATATTTT. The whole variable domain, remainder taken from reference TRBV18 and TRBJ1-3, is NAGVMQNPRHLVRRRGQEARLRCSPMKGHSHVYWYRQLPEEGLKFMVYLQKENIIDESGMPKERFSAEFPKEGPSILRIQQVVRGDSAAYFCASSHNRGHGNTIYFGEGSWLTVV.

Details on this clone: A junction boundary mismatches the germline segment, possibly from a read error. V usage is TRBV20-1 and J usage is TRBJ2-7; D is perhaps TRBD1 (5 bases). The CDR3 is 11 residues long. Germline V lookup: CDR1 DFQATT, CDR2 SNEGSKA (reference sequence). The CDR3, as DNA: TGCAGTGCCGCCCATTCAGGGCTTTGGGTCTTC. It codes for CSAAHSGLWVF.

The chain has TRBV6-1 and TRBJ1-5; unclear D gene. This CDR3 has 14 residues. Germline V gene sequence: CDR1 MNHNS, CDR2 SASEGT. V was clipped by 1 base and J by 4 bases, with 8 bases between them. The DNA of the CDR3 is TGTGCCAGCAGTGAAGGGTCGGGAAATCAGCCCCAGCATTTT. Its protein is CASSEGSGNQPQHF.

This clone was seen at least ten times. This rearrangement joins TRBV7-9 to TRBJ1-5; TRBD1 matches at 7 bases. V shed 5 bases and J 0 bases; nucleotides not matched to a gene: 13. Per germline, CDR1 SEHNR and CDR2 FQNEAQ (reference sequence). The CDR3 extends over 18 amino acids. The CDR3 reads CASSPTGTVDYSNQPQHF. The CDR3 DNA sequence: TGTGCCAGCAGCCCTACCGGGACAGTTGACTATAGCAATCAGCCCCAGCATTTT.

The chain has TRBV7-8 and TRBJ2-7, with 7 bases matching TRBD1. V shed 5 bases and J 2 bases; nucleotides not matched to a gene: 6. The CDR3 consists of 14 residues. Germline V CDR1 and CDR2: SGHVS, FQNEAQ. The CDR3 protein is CASSPTQGPYEQYF. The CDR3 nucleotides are TGTGCCAGCAGCCCGACACAGGGGCCCTACGAGCAGTACTTC.

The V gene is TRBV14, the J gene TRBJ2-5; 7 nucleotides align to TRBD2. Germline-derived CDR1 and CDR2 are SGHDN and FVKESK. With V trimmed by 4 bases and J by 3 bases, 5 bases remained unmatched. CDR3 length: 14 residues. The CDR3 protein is CASSLLAPKETQYF. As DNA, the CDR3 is TGTGCCAGCAGCCTACTAGCGCCCAAAGAGACCCAGTACTTC.

CDR3: CASSTFRTGLPGNTIYF. CDR3 nucleotide sequence: TGTGCCAGCAGCACCTTTCGGACAGGCCTGCCTGGAAACACCATATATTTT. The rearrangement joins TRBV7-8 to TRBJ1-3, with 7 bases matching TRBD1. CDR3 length: 17 residues. With 5 bases clipped from V and 2 bases from J, the junction kept 12 bases outside the gene matches. Germline lookup yields CDR1 SGHVS and CDR2 FQNEAQ.

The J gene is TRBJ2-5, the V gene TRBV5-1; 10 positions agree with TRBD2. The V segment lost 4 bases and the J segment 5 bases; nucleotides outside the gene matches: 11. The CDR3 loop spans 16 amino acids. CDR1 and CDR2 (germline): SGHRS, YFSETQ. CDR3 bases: TGCGCCAGCAGCAGGAGTTCTGGTAGCGGGGGGGAGACCCAGTACTTC. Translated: CASSRSSGSGGETQYF.

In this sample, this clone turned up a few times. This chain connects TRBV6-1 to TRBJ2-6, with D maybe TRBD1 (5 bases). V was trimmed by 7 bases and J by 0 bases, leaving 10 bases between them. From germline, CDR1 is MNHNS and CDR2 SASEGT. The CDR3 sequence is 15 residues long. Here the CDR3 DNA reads TGTGCCAGCACCAGAGACAGCTCTGGGGCCAACGTCCTGACTTTC. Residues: CASTRDSSGANVLTF.

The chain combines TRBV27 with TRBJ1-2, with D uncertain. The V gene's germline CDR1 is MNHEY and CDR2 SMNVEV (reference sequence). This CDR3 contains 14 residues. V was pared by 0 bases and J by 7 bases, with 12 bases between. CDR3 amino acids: CASSLSSEVRGYTF. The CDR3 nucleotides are TGTGCCAGCAGTTTATCGTCGGAGGTGCGTGGCTACACCTTC.

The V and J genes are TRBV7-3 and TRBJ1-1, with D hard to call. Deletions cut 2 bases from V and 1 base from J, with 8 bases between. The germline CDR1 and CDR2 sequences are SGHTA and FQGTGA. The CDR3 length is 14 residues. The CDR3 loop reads CASSLGHSNTEAFF. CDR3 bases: TGTGCCAGCAGCTTAGGGCATTCGAACACTGAAGCTTTCTTT.

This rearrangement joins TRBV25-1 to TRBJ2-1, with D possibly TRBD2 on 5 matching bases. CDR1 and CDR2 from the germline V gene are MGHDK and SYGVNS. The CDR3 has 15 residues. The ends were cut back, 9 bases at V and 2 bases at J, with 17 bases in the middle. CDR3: CASLKEGSPYNEQFF. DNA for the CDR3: TGTGCCAGTCTTAAAGAAGGGAGTCCCTACAATGAGCAGTTCTTC.